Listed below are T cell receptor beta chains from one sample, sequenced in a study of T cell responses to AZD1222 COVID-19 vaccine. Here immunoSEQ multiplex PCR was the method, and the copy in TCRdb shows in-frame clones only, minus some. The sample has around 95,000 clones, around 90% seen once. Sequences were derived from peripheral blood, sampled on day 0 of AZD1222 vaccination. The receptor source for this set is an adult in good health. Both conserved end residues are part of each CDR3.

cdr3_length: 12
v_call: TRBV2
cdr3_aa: CASNVGADTQYF

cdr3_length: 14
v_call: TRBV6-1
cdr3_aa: CASSEAPARGEAFF

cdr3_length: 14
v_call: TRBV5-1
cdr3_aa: CASSEGQGAYEQYF

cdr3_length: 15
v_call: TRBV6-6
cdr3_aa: CASSPSGSHNQPQHF

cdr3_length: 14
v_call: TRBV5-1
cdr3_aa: CASSRGQGLNGYTF

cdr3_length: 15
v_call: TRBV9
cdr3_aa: CASSVAGTTNEKLFF

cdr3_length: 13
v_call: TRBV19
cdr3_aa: CASSSGGLVTQYF

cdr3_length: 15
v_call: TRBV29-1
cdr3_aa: CSVEVASFVAGELFF

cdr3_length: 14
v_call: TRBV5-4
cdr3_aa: CASSLNRGGTEAFF

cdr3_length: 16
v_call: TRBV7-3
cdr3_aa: CASSLQASGGGDTQYF

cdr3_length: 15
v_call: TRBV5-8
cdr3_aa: CASSFQGRPNQPQHF

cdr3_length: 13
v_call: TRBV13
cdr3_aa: CASSHTTGWEAFF

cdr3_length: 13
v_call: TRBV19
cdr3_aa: CASSIRSRYGYTF

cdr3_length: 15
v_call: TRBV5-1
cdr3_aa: CASAVGQSDTDTQYF

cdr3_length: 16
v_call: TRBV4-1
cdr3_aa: CASSQDHGPDNQPQHF

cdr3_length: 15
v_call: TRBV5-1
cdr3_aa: CASSVEGQGARGYTF

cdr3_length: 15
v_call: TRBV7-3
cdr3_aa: CASSLTSTGAETQYF

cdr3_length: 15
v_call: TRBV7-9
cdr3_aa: CASSPRETGRKGAFF

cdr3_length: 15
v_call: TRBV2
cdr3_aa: CASSEPGLVGETQYF

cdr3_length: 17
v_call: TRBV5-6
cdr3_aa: CASSPGHLARFTYEQYF

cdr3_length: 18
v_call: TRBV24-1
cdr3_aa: CATSDSRTSGVSYNEQFF

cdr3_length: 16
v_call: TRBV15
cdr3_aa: CATSREDSLRDTEAFF

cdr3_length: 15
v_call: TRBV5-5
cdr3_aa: CASSLVLAGEGEQYF

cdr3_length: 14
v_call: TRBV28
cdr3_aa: CASSLSDHNQPQHF

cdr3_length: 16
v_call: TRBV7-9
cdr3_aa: CASSLDGGYSNQPQHF

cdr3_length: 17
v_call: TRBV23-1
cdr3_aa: CASSPYRTGGHYNEQFF

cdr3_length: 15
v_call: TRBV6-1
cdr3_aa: CASSEFGGMDSPLHF

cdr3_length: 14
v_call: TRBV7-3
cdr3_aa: CASSPTGLNTEAFF

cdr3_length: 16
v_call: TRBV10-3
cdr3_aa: CAISESVAGGIGELFF

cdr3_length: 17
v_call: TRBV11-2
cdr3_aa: CASSLDMWQGASGTQYF

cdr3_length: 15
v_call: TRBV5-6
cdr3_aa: CASSPPGQVTYEQYF

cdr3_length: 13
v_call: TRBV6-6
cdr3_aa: CASREGTTYEQYF

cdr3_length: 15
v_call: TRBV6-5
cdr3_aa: CASRGGPSGSLEQYF

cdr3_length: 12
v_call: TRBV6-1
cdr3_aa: CASSEQGFEQYF

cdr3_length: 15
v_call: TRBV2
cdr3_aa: CASSTTGAGNQPQHF

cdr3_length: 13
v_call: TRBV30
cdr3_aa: CAWNGATNEKLFF

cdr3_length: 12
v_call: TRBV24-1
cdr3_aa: CATSGPGTEAFF

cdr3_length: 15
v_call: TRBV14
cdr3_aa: CASSQYGGAGNTIYF

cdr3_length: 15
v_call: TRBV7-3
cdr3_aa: CASSLTARGPYEQYF

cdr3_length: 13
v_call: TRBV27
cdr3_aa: CASSLRPQETQYF

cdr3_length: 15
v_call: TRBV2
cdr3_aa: CASRGDRVSSYEQYF

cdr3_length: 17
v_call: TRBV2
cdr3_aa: CASSFNTGVPSGNTIYF

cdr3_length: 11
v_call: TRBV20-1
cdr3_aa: CSARGHNEQFF

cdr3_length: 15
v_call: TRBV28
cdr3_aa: CASSLRDIDNQPQHF

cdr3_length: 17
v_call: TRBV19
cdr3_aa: CASSPRLAGASTDTQYF

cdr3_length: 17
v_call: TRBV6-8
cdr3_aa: CASSYSKRLDPYNEQFF

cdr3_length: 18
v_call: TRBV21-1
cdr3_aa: CASSKEPGLASTYNEQFF